Reported below is one T cell receptor (beta chain). The data stem from a study of T cell changes during pregnancy in multiple sclerosis. Germline V lookup: CDR1 GTSNPN, CDR2 SVGIG (reference sequence). V dropped 4 bases and J dropped 2 bases, with 11 bases sitting between them. The CDR3 is 13 amino acids. The assay was immunoSEQ multiplex PCR, and TCRdb's table has in-frame clones only and misses some. The sample has 85,000 to 120,000 clones; around 92% are singletons. The sequencing used peripheral blood, collected after pregnancy. The source is a female donor with multiple sclerosis, enrolled in a pregnancy study. The rearrangement links TRBV30 to TRBJ2-5; D perhaps matches TRBD1 (5 bases). The DNA for the CDR3 is TGTGCCTGGACTTATGGGGCTCAAGAGACCCAGTACTTC. It encodes CAWTYGAQETQYF.